One and the same sample provided the 9 T cell receptor beta chains below, sequenced in a study of blood T cell repertoires in COVID-19. Produced via immunoSEQ multiplex PCR; TCRdb's table is partial and in-frame only. The repertoire holds roughly 230,000 clones, with less than 90% as singletons. The source material was peripheral blood. These receptors all come from a woman aged 80 or over with COVID-19, enrolled during active disease.

V and J are TRBV6-2 or TRBV6-3 and TRBJ2-3; D might be TRBD1 (5 bases). Trimming took 0 bases from V and 2 from J, leaving 9 bases between them. CDR1 is MNHEY and CDR2 is SVGEGT in the germline V gene. The CDR3 has 15 residues. CDR3 sequence (DNA): TGTGCCAGCAGTTACTCGCGACAGCCCACAGATACGCAGTATTTT. Translation gives CASSYSRQPTDTQYF.

This sequence joins TRBV3-1 (or the pseudogene TRBV3-2) and TRBJ2-7; 8 nucleotides match TRBD2. CDR3 size: 14 residues. J lost 3 bases, V lost 4 bases, and 5 bases had no gene match. CDR1 is LGHDT and CDR2 is YNNKEL in the germline V gene (reference sequence). In DNA, the CDR3 is TGTGCCAGCAGCCCCACCCGGGAGGGCTACGAGCAGTACGTC. Its translation is CASSPTREGYEQYV.

The sample holds one count of this clone. The rearrangement joins TRBV6-5 to TRBJ2-7; D remains unclear. Germline CDR1 is MNHEY and CDR2 is SVGAGI. Trimming took 0 bases from V and 0 from J, leaving 9 bases between them. The CDR3 covers 15 residues. CDR3 amino acids: CASSYSGSASYEQYF. The CDR3 DNA is TGTGCCAGCAGTTACTCGGGCTCAGCCTCCTACGAGCAGTACTTC.

This clone has only one observation. This rearrangement joins TRBV28 to TRBJ1-4, with 7 bases lining up with TRBD1. V gave up 7 bases and J gave up 8 bases; unmatched junction bases: 13. The CDR3 is made up of 15 amino acids. Germline V gene lookup returns CDR1 MDHEN and CDR2 SYDVKM. As DNA, the CDR3 is TGTGCCAGCAAGCTTGGGTGGGCAGGGGGAGAAAAACTGTTTTTT. Translation: CASKLGWAGGEKLFF. Supplemented by reference TRBV28 and TRBJ1-4, the full variable domain reads DVKVTQSSRYLVKRTGEKVFLECVQDMDHENMFWYRQDPGLGLRLIYFSYDVKMKEKGDIPEGYSVSREKKERFSLILESASTNQTSMYLCASKLGWAGGEKLFFGSGTQLSVL.

The chain carries TRBV12-3 or TRBV12-4 and TRBJ2-7; 7 bases align to TRBD1. V gave up 4 bases and J gave up 7 bases; unmatched junction bases: 7. CDR3 length equals 13 residues. The CDR3 loop reads CASSSNPGGEQYV. The DNA of the CDR3 is TGTGCCAGCAGTTCTAACCCAGGGGGTGAGCAGTACGTC.

The V and J genes are TRBV12-3 or TRBV12-4 and TRBJ2-3; D not certain. The length of the CDR3 is 11 residues. Trimming took off 8 bases at V and 5 bases at J, with 8 bases between the two ends. The chain's CDR3 is CASRSRDTQYF. The CDR3 coding sequence is TGTGCCAGCCGGAGTAGAGATACGCAGTATTTT.

In its sample, this clone was seen a few times. The chain has TRBV7-2 and TRBJ1-1, with 11 bases fitting TRBD1. The CDR3 runs to 16 residues. Germline-derived CDR1 and CDR2 are SGHTA and FQGNSA. The V segment lost 1 base and the J segment 5 bases; nucleotides outside the gene matches: 6. In DNA form, the CDR3 reads TGTGCCAGCAGCTTAGGGGGACAGGGGGTAGGGACTGAAGCTTTCTTT. The encoded protein is CASSLGGQGVGTEAFF.

V gene TRBV7-8 combines with J gene TRBJ2-7; tentative D call: TRBD2 (6 bases). CDR1 and CDR2 from the germline V gene are SGHVS and FQNEAQ. The CDR3 loop spans 13 amino acids. V was trimmed by 4 bases and J by 1 base, leaving 8 bases between them. Here the CDR3 reads CASSSGGSYEQYV. For the CDR3, the DNA is TGTGCCAGCAGCTCCGGGGGTTCCTACGAGCAGTACGTC.

V gene TRBV11-2 combines with J gene TRBJ1-1, with TRBD1 matching 8 bases. CDR1 SGHAT and CDR2 FQNNGV come from the germline V gene. CDR3 length equals 17 residues. V trimming: 2 bases; J trimming: 3 bases; junction bases outside the gene matches: 11. This CDR3 reads CASSLLGPGQGHTEAFF. CDR3 bases: TGTGCCAGCAGCTTACTGGGGCCCGGACAGGGTCACACTGAAGCTTTCTTT.